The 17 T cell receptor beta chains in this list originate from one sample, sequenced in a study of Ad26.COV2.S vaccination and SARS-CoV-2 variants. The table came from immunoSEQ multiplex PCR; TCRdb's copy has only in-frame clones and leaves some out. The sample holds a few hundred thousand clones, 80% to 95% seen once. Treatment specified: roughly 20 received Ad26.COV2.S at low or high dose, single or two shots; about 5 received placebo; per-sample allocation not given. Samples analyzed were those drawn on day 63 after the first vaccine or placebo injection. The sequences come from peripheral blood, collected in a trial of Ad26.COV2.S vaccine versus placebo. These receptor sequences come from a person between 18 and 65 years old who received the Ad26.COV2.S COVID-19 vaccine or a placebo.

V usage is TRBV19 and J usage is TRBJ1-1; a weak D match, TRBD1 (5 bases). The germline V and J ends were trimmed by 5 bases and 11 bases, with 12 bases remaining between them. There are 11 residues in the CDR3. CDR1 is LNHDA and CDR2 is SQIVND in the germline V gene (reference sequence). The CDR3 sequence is CASSGGSTAFF. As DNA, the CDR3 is TGTGCCAGTAGTGGGGGGAGTACCGCTTTCTTT.

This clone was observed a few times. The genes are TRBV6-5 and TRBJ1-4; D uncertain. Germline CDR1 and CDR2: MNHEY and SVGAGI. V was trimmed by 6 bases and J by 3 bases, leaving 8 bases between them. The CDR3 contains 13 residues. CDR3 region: CASSLGSNEKLFF. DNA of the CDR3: TGTGCCAGCAGCCTCGGATCTAATGAAAAACTGTTTTTT.

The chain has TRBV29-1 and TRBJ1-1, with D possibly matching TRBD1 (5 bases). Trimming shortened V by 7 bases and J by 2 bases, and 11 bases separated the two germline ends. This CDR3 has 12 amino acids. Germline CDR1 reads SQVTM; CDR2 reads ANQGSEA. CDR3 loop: CSGGQDNTEAFF. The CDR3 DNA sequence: TGCAGCGGGGGCCAGGACAACACTGAAGCTTTCTTT.

The CDR3 region has the DNA TGTGCCAGCAGTTACAGCGTGAGCAATCAGCCCCAGCATTTT. It encodes CASSYSVSNQPQHF. The chain joins TRBV6-2 or TRBV6-3 to TRBJ1-5; D is ambiguous. Germline V gene data show CDR1 as MNHEY and CDR2 as SVGEGT. The CDR3 loop spans 14 amino acids. The ends were cut back, 2 bases at V and 1 base at J, with 6 bases in the middle.

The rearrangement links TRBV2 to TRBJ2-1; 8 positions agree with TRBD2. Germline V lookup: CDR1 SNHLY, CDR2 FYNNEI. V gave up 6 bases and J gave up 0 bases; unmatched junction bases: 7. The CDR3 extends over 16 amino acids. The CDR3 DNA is TGTGCCAGCAGGATTACTAGCGGAAGCTCCTACAATGAGCAGTTCTTC. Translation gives CASRITSGSSYNEQFF.

CDR3 coding DNA: TGTGCCAGCAGTTTAGGGATGAGCACAGATACGCAGTATTTT. Residues: CASSLGMSTDTQYF. The chain employs TRBV27 and TRBJ2-3; D not resolved. Trimming removed 2 bases from V and 0 bases from J, with 6 bases in between. Germline assignment: CDR1 MNHEY and CDR2 SMNVEV (reference sequence). CDR3 length equals 14 residues.

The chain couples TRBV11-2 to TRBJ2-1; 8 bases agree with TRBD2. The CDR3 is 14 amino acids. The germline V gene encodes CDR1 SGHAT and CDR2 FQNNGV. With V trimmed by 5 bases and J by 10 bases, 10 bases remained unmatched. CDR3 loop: CASSEGLGIREQFF. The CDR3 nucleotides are TGTGCCAGCAGCGAGGGACTAGGAATTAGAGAGCAGTTCTTC.

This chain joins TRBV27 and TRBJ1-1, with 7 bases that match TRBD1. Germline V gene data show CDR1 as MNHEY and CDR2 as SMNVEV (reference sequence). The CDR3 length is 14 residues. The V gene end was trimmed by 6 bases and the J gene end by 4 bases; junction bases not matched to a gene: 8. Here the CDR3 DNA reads TGTGCCAGCAGGGAACAGGGGAGGAGCACTGAAGCTTTCTTT. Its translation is CASREQGRSTEAFF.

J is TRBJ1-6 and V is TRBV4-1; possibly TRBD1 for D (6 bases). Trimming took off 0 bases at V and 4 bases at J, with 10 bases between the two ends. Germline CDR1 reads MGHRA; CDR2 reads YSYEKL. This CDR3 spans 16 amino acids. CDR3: CASSQDIRGYNSPLHF. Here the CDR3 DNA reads TGCGCCAGCAGCCAAGATATTAGGGGGTATAATTCACCCCTCCACTTT.

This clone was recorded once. CDR3 loop: CASSQTPGSSGRFPDTQYF. As DNA, the CDR3 is TGTGCCAGCAGCCAGACCCCTGGGAGTAGCGGGAGATTTCCAGATACGCAGTATTTT. This rearrangement joins TRBV7-8 to TRBJ2-3, with 9 bases lining up with TRBD2. Per the germline V gene, CDR1 is SGHVS and CDR2 is FQNEAQ. CDR3 size: 19 residues. V dropped 5 bases and J dropped 4; count of bases not matched to a gene: 19.

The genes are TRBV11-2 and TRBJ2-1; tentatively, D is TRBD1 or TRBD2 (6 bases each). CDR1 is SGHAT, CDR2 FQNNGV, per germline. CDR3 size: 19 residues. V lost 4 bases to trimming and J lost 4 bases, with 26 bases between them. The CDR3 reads CASSYRMASIADSYNEQFF. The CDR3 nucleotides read TGTGCCAGCAGCTACCGGATGGCGAGTATAGCGGACAGTTACAATGAGCAGTTCTTC.

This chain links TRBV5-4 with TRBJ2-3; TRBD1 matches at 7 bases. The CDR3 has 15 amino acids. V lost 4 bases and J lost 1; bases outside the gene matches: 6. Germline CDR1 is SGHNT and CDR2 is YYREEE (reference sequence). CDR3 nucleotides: TGTGCCAGCAGCCCACGACAGGGACGCACAGATACGCAGTATTTT. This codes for CASSPRQGRTDTQYF. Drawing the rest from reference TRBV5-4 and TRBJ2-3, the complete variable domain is ETGVTQSPTHLIKTRGQQVTLRCSSQSGHNTVSWYQQALGQGPQFIFQYYREEENGRGNFPPRFSGLQFPNYSSELNVNALELDDSALYLCASSPRQGRTDTQYFGPGTRLTVL.

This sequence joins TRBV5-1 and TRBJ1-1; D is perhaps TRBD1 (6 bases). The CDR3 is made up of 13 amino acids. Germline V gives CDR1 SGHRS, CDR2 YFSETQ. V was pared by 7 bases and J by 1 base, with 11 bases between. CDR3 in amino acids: CASYEGGNTEAFF. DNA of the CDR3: TGCGCCAGCTATGAGGGGGGGAACACTGAAGCTTTCTTT.

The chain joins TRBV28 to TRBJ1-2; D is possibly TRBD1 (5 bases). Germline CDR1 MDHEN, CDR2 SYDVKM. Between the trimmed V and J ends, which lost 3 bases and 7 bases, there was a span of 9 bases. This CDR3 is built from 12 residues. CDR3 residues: CASSLAGGGYTF. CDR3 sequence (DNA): TGTGCCAGCAGTTTGGCGGGGGGTGGCTACACCTTC.

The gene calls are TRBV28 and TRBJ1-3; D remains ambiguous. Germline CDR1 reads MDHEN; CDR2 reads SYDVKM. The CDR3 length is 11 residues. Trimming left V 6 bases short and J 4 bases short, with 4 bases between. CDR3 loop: CASRSGNTIYF. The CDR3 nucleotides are TGTGCCAGCAGGAGCGGAAACACCATATATTTT.

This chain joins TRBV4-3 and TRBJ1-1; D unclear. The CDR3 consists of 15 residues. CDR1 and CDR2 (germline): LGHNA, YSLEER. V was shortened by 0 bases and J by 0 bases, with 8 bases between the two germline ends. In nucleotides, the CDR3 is TGCGCCAGCAGCCAAGATGCAAACGTGAACACTGAAGCTTTCTTT. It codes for CASSQDANVNTEAFF.

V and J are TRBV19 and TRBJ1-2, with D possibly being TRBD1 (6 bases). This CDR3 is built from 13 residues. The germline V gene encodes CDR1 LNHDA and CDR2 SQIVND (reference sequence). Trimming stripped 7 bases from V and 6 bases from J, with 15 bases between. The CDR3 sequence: CASTRDIRHGYTF. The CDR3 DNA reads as TGTGCCAGTACCAGGGACATCCGACATGGCTACACCTTC.